The sequence of this T cell receptor beta chain was determined in a study of blood T cell repertoires in COVID-19. On the study more broadly: Samples of COVID-19 (acute and convalescent) were obtained from the United States, Italy and Spain.

CDR1 is SNHLY, CDR2 FYNNEI, per germline. V dropped 6 bases and J dropped 4; count of bases not matched to a gene: 8. CDR3 size: 15 residues. In the original analysis: Quantification of nucleated cells was approximated via reference gene primer amplification. This table comes from immunoSEQ multiplex PCR, and its TCRdb copy is limited to in-frame clones, with some not included. V, J and clone size are those of that table, while D and trimming were read from the DNA. This table holds tens of thousands of clones, 65% to 90% found once. The specimen sequenced was peripheral blood. V gene TRBV2 combines with J gene TRBJ2-7; 11 nucleotides agree with TRBD2. The source is a man aged 45-65 years with active COVID-19. CDR3 region: CASSLGLAEIYEQYF. CDR3 bases: TGTGCCAGCAGCCTGGGACTAGCGGAGATATACGAGCAGTACTTC.